This T cell receptor beta chain was observed in a study of blood T cell repertoires in COVID-19. For the study at large: Material from acute and convalescent COVID-19 was sourced from the United States, Italy and Spain. In each case, the material was cDNA or gDNA derived from T cells, B-cell-depleted T cells, or PBMCs.

In the original analysis: Researchers report that nucleated cell counts were estimated from reference gene primer amplification. This table comes from immunoSEQ multiplex PCR, and its TCRdb copy is limited to in-frame clones, with some not included. Clonal size and the V and J genes are those of that table, whereas D and trimming came from the DNA. The data hold 150,000 to 200,000 clones, with 86% observed a single time. Germline V CDR1 and CDR2: SGHRS, YFSETQ. This CDR3 has 16 amino acids. This clone came up once. A junction boundary mismatches the germline segment, possibly from a read error. The sample consisted of peripheral blood. The receptor was derived from a man aged 60-69 years with acute or convalescent COVID-19. This chain joins TRBV5-1 and TRBJ2-1; D is perhaps TRBD2 (5 bases). CDR3 sequence (DNA): TGCGCCAGCAGCTTGGGAGGGAGAAGTGGATACACTGAGCAGTTCTTC. Its protein is CASSLGGRSGYTEQFF.